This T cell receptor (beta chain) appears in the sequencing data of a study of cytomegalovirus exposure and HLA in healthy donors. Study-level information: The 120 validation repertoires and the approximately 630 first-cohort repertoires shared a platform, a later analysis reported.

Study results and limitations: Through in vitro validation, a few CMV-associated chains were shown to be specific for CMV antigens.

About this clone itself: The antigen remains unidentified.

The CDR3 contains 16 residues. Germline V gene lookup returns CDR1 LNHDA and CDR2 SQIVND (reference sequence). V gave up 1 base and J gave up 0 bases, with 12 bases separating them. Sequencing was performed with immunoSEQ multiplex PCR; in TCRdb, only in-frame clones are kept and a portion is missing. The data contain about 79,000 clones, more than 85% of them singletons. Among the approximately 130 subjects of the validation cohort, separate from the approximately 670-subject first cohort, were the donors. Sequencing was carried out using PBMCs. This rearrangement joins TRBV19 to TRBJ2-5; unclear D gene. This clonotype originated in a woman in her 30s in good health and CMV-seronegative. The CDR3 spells CASSIGLAAYQETQYF. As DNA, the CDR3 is TGTGCCAGTAGTATAGGTTTGGCGGCATACCAAGAGACCCAGTACTTC. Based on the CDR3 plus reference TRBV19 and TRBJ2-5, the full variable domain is DGGITQSPKYLFRKEGQNVTLSCEQNLNHDAMYWYRQDPGQGLRLIYYSQIVNDFQKGDIAEGYSVSREKKESFPLTVTSAQKNPTAFYLCASSIGLAAYQETQYFGPGTRLLVL.